This T cell receptor (beta chain) is drawn from a study of STAT5B mutations in CD4+ large granular lymphocyte leukemia. Study results and caveats: Approximately 25% of private leukemic clonotypes occurred rarely in other patients' non-leukemic repertoires.

Sequencing was performed with immunoSEQ multiplex PCR; in TCRdb, only in-frame clones are kept and a portion is missing. The table has about 35,000 clones, about 70% seen once. A word on this clone: Antigen unknown.

CDR1 and CDR2 (germline): SGHAT, FQNNGV. The V and J ends lost 5 bases and 5 bases, in that order; junction bases with no gene match: 11. The CDR3 is 15 amino acids. V is TRBV11-2 and J is TRBJ2-7, with 8 bases identical to TRBD1. The TCR was taken from a human donor in good health. Material for sequencing was CD4+ T cells from blood buffy coats. Here the CDR3 DNA reads TGTGCCAGCAGCCCCCGGACAGGGAATCTCCACGAGCAGTACTTC. This gives the protein CASSPRTGNLHEQYF. Full variable domain (missing parts from reference TRBV11-2 and TRBJ2-7): EAGVAQSPRYKIIEKRQSVAFWCNPISGHATLYWYQQILGQGPKLLIQFQNNGVVDDSQLPKDRFSAERLKGVDSTLKIQPAKLEDSAVYLCASSPRTGNLHEQYFGPGTRLTVT.